The 6 T cell receptor beta chains below all came from one sample that was sequenced in a study of T cells after yellow fever vaccination. Via MiXCR, TCRdb re-called the 5' RACE reads, giving one row per CDR3 protein. The sample carries 300,000 or so distinct CDR3 sequences, around 6.8% recorded once. The source was PBMCs, collected roughly 46 days after the first yellow fever vaccination. The receptors were gathered from a man aged 18 to 35 who received the YFV17D yellow fever vaccine.

V usage is TRBV20-1 and J usage is TRBJ2-5; maybe TRBD1 (6 bases). Deletions cut 6 bases from V and 2 bases from J, with 19 bases between. This CDR3 is 15 amino acids long. Per the germline V gene, CDR1 is DFQATT and CDR2 is SNEGSKA (reference sequence). CDR3 loop: CSALLGQSVQETQYF. The CDR3 nucleotides are TGCAGTGCCTTACTAGGACAGTCCGTACAAGAGACCCAGTACTTC.

In its sample, this clonotype was seen many times. The J gene is TRBJ2-1, the V gene TRBV6-2 or TRBV6-3, with D hard to call. The CDR3 is made up of 13 amino acids. Germline V gene sequence: CDR1 MNHEY, CDR2 SVGEGT. V was trimmed by 6 bases and J by 0 bases, leaving 6 bases between them. The CDR3 protein is CASSRSSYNEQFF. The CDR3 nucleotides are TGTGCCAGCAGCAGGAGCTCCTACAATGAGCAGTTCTTC.

This clonotype was seen ten or more times. The V call is TRBV7-2, the J call TRBJ1-1; D gene ambiguous. There are 13 residues in the CDR3. Germline loops: CDR1 SGHTA, CDR2 FQGNSA. Trimming took off 1 base at V and 3 bases at J, with 6 bases between the two ends. CDR3 bases: TGTGCCAGCAGCTTAGTTTTGGACACTGAAGCTTTCTTT. It yields the protein CASSLVLDTEAFF.

This clonotype occurred a few times. This sequence joins TRBV2 and TRBJ1-6; weak D call: TRBD1 (5 bases). Trimming left V 6 bases short and J 8 bases short, with 14 bases between. The length of the CDR3 is 14 residues. The germline V gene encodes CDR1 SNHLY and CDR2 FYNNEI. DNA of the CDR3: TGTGCCAGCAGCTACGCGGGGGGAGATTCACCCCTCCACTTT. This codes for CASSYAGGDSPLHF.

V usage is TRBV7-2 and J usage is TRBJ1-2; D call uncertain. CDR1 is SGHTA, CDR2 FQGNSA, per germline. With 6 bases removed from V and 8 bases from J, the gap between germline ends came to 16 bases. The CDR3 sequence is 13 residues long. This CDR3 is CASSYDPVGGYTF. CDR3 sequence (DNA): TGTGCCAGCAGTTACGACCCCGTTGGGGGCTACACCTTC.

This rearrangement joins TRBV7-3 to TRBJ2-5, with 9 positions matching TRBD1. The CDR3 runs to 15 residues. Germline lookup yields CDR1 SGHTA and CDR2 FQGTGA. J lost 3 bases, V lost 2 bases, and 4 bases had no gene match. CDR3 nucleotide sequence: TGTGCCAGCAGCTTAGGGTGGACAGGGGAAGAGACCCAGTACTTC. It encodes CASSLGWTGEETQYF.